The present TCR beta chain was sequenced within a study of tumor-infiltrating lymphocytes in localized non-small cell lung cancer. Across the whole study: Some samples were collected after neoadjuvant chemotherapy; smokers, never-smokers and several histologies were included. Study-wide points: No link was found between tumor T-cell fraction and recurrence-free survival. Tumors had more T cell infiltration than uninvolved lung, per TCRbeta sequencing and CD3 counts.

The CDR3 sequence is 15 residues long. Per the germline V gene, CDR1 is MGHRA and CDR2 is YSYEKL. The V segment lost 2 bases and the J segment 0 bases; nucleotides outside the gene matches: 4. The protocol was immunoSEQ multiplex PCR, while the TCRdb copy is restricted to in-frame clones and leaves out a portion. Of tens of thousands of clones listed, about two thirds are singletons. In its sample, this clone was seen a few times. The antigen is not known. The V call is TRBV4-1, the J call TRBJ2-7; TRBD1 matches 7 bases. Sequenced input: lung tumor tissue. The receptor was isolated from a human donor with non-small cell lung cancer. The CDR3 loop is CASSQSTGFSYEQYF. In DNA, the CDR3 is TGCGCCAGCAGCCAATCGACAGGGTTCTCCTACGAGCAGTACTTC.